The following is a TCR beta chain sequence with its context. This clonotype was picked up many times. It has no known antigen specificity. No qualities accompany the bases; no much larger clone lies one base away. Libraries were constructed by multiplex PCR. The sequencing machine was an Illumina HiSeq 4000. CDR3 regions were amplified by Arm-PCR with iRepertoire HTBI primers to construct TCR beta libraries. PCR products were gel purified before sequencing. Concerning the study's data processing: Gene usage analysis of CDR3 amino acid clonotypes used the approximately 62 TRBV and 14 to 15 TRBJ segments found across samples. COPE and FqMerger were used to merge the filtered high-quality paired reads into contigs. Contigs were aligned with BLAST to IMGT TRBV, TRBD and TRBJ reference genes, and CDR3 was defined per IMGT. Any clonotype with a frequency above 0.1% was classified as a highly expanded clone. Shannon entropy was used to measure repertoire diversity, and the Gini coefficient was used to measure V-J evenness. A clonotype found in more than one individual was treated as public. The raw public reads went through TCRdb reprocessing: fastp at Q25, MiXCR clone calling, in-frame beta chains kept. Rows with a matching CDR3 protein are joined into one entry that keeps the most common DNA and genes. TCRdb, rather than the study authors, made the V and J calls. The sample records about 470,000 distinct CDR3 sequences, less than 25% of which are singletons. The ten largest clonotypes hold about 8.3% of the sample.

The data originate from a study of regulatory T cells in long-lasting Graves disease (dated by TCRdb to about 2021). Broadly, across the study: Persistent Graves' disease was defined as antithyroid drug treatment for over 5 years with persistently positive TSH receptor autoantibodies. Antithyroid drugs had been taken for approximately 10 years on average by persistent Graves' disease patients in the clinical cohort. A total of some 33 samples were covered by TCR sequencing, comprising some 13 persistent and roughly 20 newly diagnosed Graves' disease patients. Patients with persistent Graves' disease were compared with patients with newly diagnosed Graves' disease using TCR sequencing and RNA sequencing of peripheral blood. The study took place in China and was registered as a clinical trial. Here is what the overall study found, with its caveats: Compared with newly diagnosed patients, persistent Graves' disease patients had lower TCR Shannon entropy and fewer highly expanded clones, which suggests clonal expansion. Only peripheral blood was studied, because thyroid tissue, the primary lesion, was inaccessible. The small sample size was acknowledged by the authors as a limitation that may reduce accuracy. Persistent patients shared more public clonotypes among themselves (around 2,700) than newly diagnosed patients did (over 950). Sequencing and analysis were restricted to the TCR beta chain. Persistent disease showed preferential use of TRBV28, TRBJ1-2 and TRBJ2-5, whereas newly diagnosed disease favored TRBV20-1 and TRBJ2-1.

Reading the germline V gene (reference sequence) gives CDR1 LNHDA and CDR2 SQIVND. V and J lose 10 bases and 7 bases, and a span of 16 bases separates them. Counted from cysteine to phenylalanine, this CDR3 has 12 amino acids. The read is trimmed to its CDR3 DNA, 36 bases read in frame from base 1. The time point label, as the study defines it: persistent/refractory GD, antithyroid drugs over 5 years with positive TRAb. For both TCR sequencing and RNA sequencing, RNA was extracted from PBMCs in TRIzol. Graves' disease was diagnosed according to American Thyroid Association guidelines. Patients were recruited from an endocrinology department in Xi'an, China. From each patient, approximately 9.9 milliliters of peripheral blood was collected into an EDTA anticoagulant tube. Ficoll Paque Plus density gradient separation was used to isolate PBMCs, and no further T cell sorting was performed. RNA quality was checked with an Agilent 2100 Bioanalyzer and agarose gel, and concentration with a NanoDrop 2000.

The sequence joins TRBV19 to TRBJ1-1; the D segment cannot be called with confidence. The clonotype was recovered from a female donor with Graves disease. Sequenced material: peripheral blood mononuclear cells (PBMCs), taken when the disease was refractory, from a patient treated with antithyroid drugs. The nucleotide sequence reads TGTGCCACTCGATCCTCGTCCCTTGAAGCTTTCTTT. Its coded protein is CATRSSSLEAFF.